The 20 T cell receptor beta chains presented below share a single source sample, sequenced in a study of identical twins. A single record per CDR3 protein comes from TCRdb applying MiXCR to the 5' RACE reads. Of 250,000 to 350,000 distinct CDR3 sequences in the sample, 8.5% to 9.5% were seen once. The same sample was also studied in work on yellow fever vaccine responses in identical twins.

Sequencing was carried out using CD8+ T cells sorted from blood. These receptors were obtained from a woman aged 18 to 35 in good health.

This clonotype occurred a few times. This sequence joins TRBV7-9 and TRBJ2-1; D might be TRBD2 (5 bases). CDR1 and CDR2 (germline): SEHNR, FQNEAQ (reference sequence). Trimming removed 1 base at V and 9 bases at J, with 19 bases between. The CDR3 covers 16 residues. The CDR3 is CASSLEEGALTGEQFF. CDR3 nucleotides: TGTGCCAGCAGCTTAGAAGAGGGTGCCCTTACCGGTGAGCAGTTCTTC.

This clonotype has ten or more counts. This sequence joins TRBV29-1 and TRBJ1-2, with D maybe TRBD1 (5 bases). Looked up from germline, CDR1 is SQVTM and CDR2 is ANQGSEA. CDR3 size: 13 residues. Trimming stripped 2 bases from V and 3 bases from J, with 10 bases between. CDR3 sequence: CSVESRDDYGYTF. CDR3 DNA sequence: TGCAGCGTTGAAAGCAGGGATGACTATGGCTACACCTTC.

At least ten counts were recorded for this clonotype. The rearrangement uses TRBV27 and TRBJ2-1; D gene unclear. Trimming cost V 7 bases and J 7 bases, with 17 bases left between them. This CDR3 is 14 amino acids long. Germline loops: CDR1 MNHEY, CDR2 SMNVEV (reference sequence). The CDR3 sequence: CASNLAGEYNEQFF. The CDR3 DNA sequence: TGTGCCAGCAACCTGGCTGGGGAATATAATGAGCAGTTCTTC.

The V and J genes are TRBV27 and TRBJ2-7; D is possibly TRBD1 or TRBD2 (5 bases each). CDR1 and CDR2 (germline): MNHEY, SMNVEV (reference sequence). CDR3 length: 13 amino acids. V was clipped by 8 bases and J by 3 bases, with 14 bases between them. The CDR3 here is CASGLGTNYEQYF. The CDR3 DNA reads as TGTGCCAGCGGGCTTGGGACCAACTACGAGCAGTACTTC.

This clonotype was seen only a few times. The chain uses TRBV18 and TRBJ2-7, with TRBD1 matching over 8 bases. The V and J ends lost 2 bases and 3 bases, in that order; junction bases with no gene match: 9. CDR3 length: 16 amino acids. The germline V gene encodes CDR1 KGHSH and CDR2 LQKENI. CDR3 nucleotides: TGTGCCAGCTCACCAGAAGACAGGGGCTCGCTCTACGAGCAGTACTTC. Protein product: CASSPEDRGSLYEQYF.

This chain links TRBV10-2 with TRBJ2-1, with 7 bases that match TRBD2. CDR3 length equals 16 residues. The germline gives CDR1 WSHSY, CDR2 SAAADI. The V gene end was trimmed by 9 bases and the J gene end by 0 bases; junction bases not matched to a gene: 11. The CDR3 reads CASRGERESSYNEQFF. In DNA form, the CDR3 reads TGCGCCAGTAGAGGGGAGCGGGAAAGCTCCTACAATGAGCAGTTCTTC.

This clonotype was seen many times. In nucleotides, the CDR3 is TGCAGTGCTAGAGATAAGGATGGGGGCGACCACAATGAGCAGTTCTTC. It is translated as CSARDKDGGDHNEQFF. The gene calls are TRBV20-1 and TRBJ2-1, with D perhaps matching TRBD1 (6 bases). Germline assignment: CDR1 DFQATT and CDR2 SNEGSKA (reference sequence). V shed 0 bases and J shed 5 bases, with 17 bases lying between them. The CDR3 loop spans 16 amino acids.

This clonotype has just a few counts. The chain carries TRBV24-1 and TRBJ2-3; TRBD1 matches 7 bases. The junction had 6 bases not matched to a gene; V was cut back by 1 base and J by 0 bases. Germline V CDR1 and CDR2: KGHDR, SFDVKD. The CDR3 sequence is 17 residues long. CDR3 nucleotides: TGTGCCACCAGTGATTTCTCCAGGACAGGAAGCACAGATACGCAGTATTTT. Residues: CATSDFSRTGSTDTQYF.

This clonotype was picked up many times. The rearrangement links TRBV9 to TRBJ1-1; D is ambiguous. Trimming took 0 bases from V and 2 from J, leaving 8 bases between them. Germline CDR1 and CDR2: SGDLS and YYNGEE. This CDR3 has 14 residues. The chain's CDR3 is CASSVGIGNTEAFF. CDR3 nucleotide sequence: TGTGCCAGCAGCGTAGGGATAGGAAACACTGAAGCTTTCTTT. Full variable domain (missing parts from reference TRBV9 and TRBJ1-1): DSGVTQTPKHLITATGQRVTLRCSPRSGDLSVYWYQQSLDQGLQFLIQYYNGEERAKGNILERFSAQQFPDLHSELNLSSLELGDSALYFCASSVGIGNTEAFFGQGTRLTVV.

This clonotype was counted at least ten times. The chain couples TRBV4-3 to TRBJ2-3, with 10 positions matching TRBD2. Trimming cost V 0 bases and J 5 bases; bases outside gene matches: 5. The length of the CDR3 is 16 residues. Germline V gives CDR1 LGHNA, CDR2 YSLEER. CDR3 DNA sequence: TGCGCCAGCAGCCAAGATCAAGCGGGAGGGTTAGATACGCAGTATTTT. It yields the protein CASSQDQAGGLDTQYF.

This clonotype was observed many times. The CDR3 spells CASSLKIGPQHF. CDR3 DNA: TGTGCCAGCAGTCTCAAGATAGGGCCCCAGCATTTT. V and J are TRBV28 and TRBJ1-5; D not certain. The CDR3 runs to 12 residues. V was cut by 5 bases and J by 9 bases, with 11 bases left in between. The germline gives CDR1 MDHEN, CDR2 SYDVKM.

In its sample, this clonotype was seen many times. The rearrangement links TRBV9 to TRBJ2-7, with D perhaps matching TRBD2 (5 bases). Trimming shortened V by 3 bases and J by 7 bases, and 14 bases separated the two germline ends. Germline V gives CDR1 SGDLS, CDR2 YYNGEE. This CDR3 comprises 13 residues. The DNA of the CDR3 is TGTGCCAGCAGCGGCGGGTCTCACGGAGAGCAGTACTTC. It specifies CASSGGSHGEQYF.

This rearrangement joins TRBV15 to TRBJ2-7; TRBD2 is a possible D gene (5 bases). V lost 2 bases and J 0 bases, leaving 8 bases between the germline ends. The germline V gene has CDR1 LNHNV and CDR2 YYDKDF (reference sequence). The CDR3 runs to 14 residues. The CDR3 spells CATSRPRGSYEQYF. DNA for the CDR3: TGTGCCACCAGCAGACCCCGGGGCTCCTACGAGCAGTACTTC.

This clonotype was counted ten times or more. The chain uses TRBV20-1 and TRBJ2-7; D is undetermined. The CDR3 loop spans 15 amino acids. V lost 3 bases, J lost 1 base, and 16 bases lay in between. Germline V gives CDR1 DFQATT, CDR2 SNEGSKA (reference sequence). This CDR3 is CSARDPWRQSYEQYF. The CDR3 DNA reads TGCAGTGCTAGGGATCCTTGGAGACAATCCTACGAGCAGTACTTC.

This clonotype was detected ten times or more. The chain is built from TRBV27 and TRBJ2-1; TRBD2 aligns across 7 bases. This CDR3 has 15 amino acids. The V gene end was trimmed by 7 bases and the J gene end by 1 base; junction bases not matched to a gene: 7. The germline V gene has CDR1 MNHEY and CDR2 SMNVEV (reference sequence). CDR3 amino acids: CASTPRGESYNEQFF. The CDR3 region has the DNA TGTGCCAGCACTCCTCGGGGGGAATCCTACAATGAGCAGTTCTTC.

This clonotype was picked up a small number of times. The rearrangement uses TRBV4-3 and TRBJ2-1; TRBD1 matches at 7 bases. V lost 4 bases and J lost 10; bases outside the gene matches: 10. This CDR3 spans 14 amino acids. The V gene's germline CDR1 is LGHNA and CDR2 YSLEER. The CDR3 spells CASSLGQAWGEQFF. Here the CDR3 DNA reads TGCGCCAGCAGCCTAGGACAGGCCTGGGGGGAGCAGTTCTTC.

This clonotype has only a few counts. The rearrangement uses TRBV12-3 or TRBV12-4 and TRBJ2-1; D may be TRBD2 (7 bases). CDR3 size: 17 residues. V was cut by 5 bases and J by 7 bases, with 24 bases left in between. CDR3 in amino acids: CASSLGGRPATGNEQFF. DNA of the CDR3: TGTGCCAGCAGTCTGGGGGGGCGTCCGGCAACAGGGAATGAGCAGTTCTTC.

V and J are TRBV5-4 and TRBJ2-5, with 7 nucleotides matching TRBD1. The length of the CDR3 is 16 residues. Germline values: CDR1 SGHNT, CDR2 YYREEE (reference sequence). After removal of 2 bases from V and 4 bases from J, the junction contained 11 bases not matched to a gene. The DNA of the CDR3 is TGTGCCAGCAGCTTCGGAGAGGGGGCGTTGGGAGAGACCCAGTACTTC. This encodes CASSFGEGALGETQYF.

This clonotype was picked up many times. V and J are TRBV28 and TRBJ2-3, with 11 bases that match TRBD2. V shed 6 bases, J shed 2 bases, and the junction held 7 bases outside the gene matches. The length of the CDR3 is 16 residues. Germline V gene data show CDR1 as MDHEN and CDR2 as SYDVKM. CDR3 bases: TGTGCCAGCAGCAAAACACTAGCGGGAGTCACAGATACGCAGTATTTT. Its translation is CASSKTLAGVTDTQYF.

This clonotype was seen only a few times. The V and J genes are TRBV25-1 and TRBJ2-7; TRBD1 is a possible D gene (6 bases). Germline V gives CDR1 MGHDK, CDR2 SYGVNS. The CDR3 contains 13 residues. Trimming took 4 bases from V and 5 from J, leaving 12 bases between them. CDR3 sequence: CASSVVGAHEQYF. DNA of the CDR3: TGTGCCAGCAGTGTCGTGGGGGCCCACGAGCAGTACTTC.